Listed below are T cell receptor beta chains from one sample, sequenced in a study of T cells in tuberculosis. Sequencing used immunoSEQ multiplex PCR; TCRdb keeps in-frame clones, though not all of them. The sample includes roughly 45,000 clones, around 94% of them seen just once. Sequencing used PBMCs. All receptors come from a donor aged 10-29 years with latent tuberculosis or without tuberculosis infection. Some clones in this sample may be carry-over from other donors' samples. Each CDR3 is given with its conserved first and last residue. Each record gives: clone size, J gene, D gene, V gene, CDR3 DNA, CDR3 protein. The D gene is left open where the match is weak. The size field is filled for only some rows; it gives once, few, many or a size class.

NA,TRBJ1-4,TRBD1,TRBV5-6,TGTGCCAGCAGCTTCAGGGGGGCAGGTAATGAAAAACTGTTTTTT,CASSFRGAGNEKLFF
NA,TRBJ1-4,TRBD1,TRBV4-3,TGCGCCAGCAGCGCCGGGACAGGGCAGGGAAAACTGTTTTTT,CASSAGTGQGKLFF
NA,TRBJ2-1,TRBD1,TRBV4-3,TGCGCCAGCAGCCAAGTCGACAGGGACGATGAGCAGTTCTTC,CASSQVDRDDEQFF
NA,TRBJ2-6,NA,TRBV11-2,TGTGCCAGCAGCGAGACAGGCTCTGGGGCCAACGTCCTGACTTTC,CASSETGSGANVLTF
NA,TRBJ2-1,NA,TRBV5-5,TGTGCCAGCAGCTTGGTCGGTGCGGGCGCCCGGTCCTACAATGAGCAGTTCTTC,CASSLVGAGARSYNEQFF
NA,TRBJ2-1,TRBD1,TRBV27,TGTGCCAGTTGGACAGGGACCTACAATGAGCAGTTCTTC,CASWTGTYNEQFF
NA,TRBJ1-3,TRBD1,TRBV9,TGTGCCAGCAGCGTGGGGACAGGGGTCCCCAGCTCTGGAAACACCATATATTTT,CASSVGTGVPSSGNTIYF
NA,TRBJ1-2,NA,TRBV11-2,TGTGCCAGCAGCTTAGGCCCCTTCAGGGATGGCTACACCTTC,CASSLGPFRDGYTF
NA,TRBJ2-7,NA,TRBV7-8,TGTGCCAGCAGCATACAGCGGGTCGCCTACGAGCAGTACTTC,CASSIQRVAYEQYF
NA,TRBJ2-3,TRBD2,TRBV7-3,TGTGCCAGCAGCTTATCTCCTAGCGGGAGTTCGGATACGCAGTATTTT,CASSLSPSGSSDTQYF
NA,TRBJ1-2,TRBD1,TRBV5-1,TGCGCCAGCAGCTCATTTGTAGGGACAGATAACTATGGCTACACCTTC,CASSSFVGTDNYGYTF
NA,TRBJ1-3,NA,TRBV5-1,TGCGCCAGCAGCGAACACTCTGGAAACACCATATATTTT,CASSEHSGNTIYF
NA,TRBJ2-7,NA,TRBV27,TGTGCCAGCAGTTCAATGACAGGAACCCCTTACTTC,CASSSMTGTPYF
few,TRBJ2-1,TRBD2,TRBV9,TGTGCCAGCAGCCTCAGGACTAGCGAGAATGAGCAGTTCTTC,CASSLRTSENEQFF
NA,TRBJ2-7,TRBD1,TRBV9,TGTGCCAGCAGCCCGCAAGGACAGGGCTCCTACGAGCAGTACTTC,CASSPQGQGSYEQYF
NA,TRBJ2-7,TRBD2,TRBV30,TGTGCCTGGAGTCGACTAGCGGGAGCTTACGAGCAGTACTTC,CAWSRLAGAYEQYF
once,TRBJ1-2,NA,TRBV27,TGTGCCAGCAGTTGGAGACGGACTGAACGCTATGGCTACACCTTC,CASSWRRTERYGYTF
NA,TRBJ1-4,TRBD1,TRBV4-1,TGCGCCAGCAGCCAAGCCGGGACAGGGGGCGGTGAAAAACTGTTTTTT,CASSQAGTGGGEKLFF
once,TRBJ2-7,TRBD2,TRBV5-1,TGCGCCAGCAGCTTGGGACTAGCGGACGGCGGGGAGCAGTACTTC,CASSLGLADGGEQYF
few,TRBJ1-3,TRBD1,TRBV7-9,TGTGCCAGCAGCCCGACCCGGGACAGAGAATACTCTGGAAACACCATATATTTT,CASSPTRDREYSGNTIYF
NA,TRBJ2-5,TRBD2,TRBV15,TGTGCCACCAGCATCCCCCGGGCTAGCGGTCCCCAAGAGACCCAGTACTTC,CATSIPRASGPQETQYF
NA,TRBJ2-2,TRBD1,TRBV5-4,TGTGCCAGCCGCCGGGACAGGGGAGTCACCGGGGAGCTGTTTTTT,CASRRDRGVTGELFF
NA,TRBJ2-1,TRBD1,TRBV27,TGTGCCAGCACGTCCGTAGGGACAGGGGCCAATGAGCAGTTCTTC,CASTSVGTGANEQFF
NA,TRBJ2-2,TRBD1,TRBV10-3,TGTGCCATTTCCCCGGGACAGACCTCCGGGGAGCTGTTTTTT,CAISPGQTSGELFF
NA,TRBJ2-7,TRBD1,TRBV12-5,TGTGCTAGTGGTTTGCTAGGAACAGGGGGAGAGCAGTACTTC,CASGLLGTGGEQYF
NA,TRBJ2-5,TRBD1,TRBV28,TGTGCCAGCAGTTCAACGAGACAGGGCCCCGAGACCCAGTACTTC,CASSSTRQGPETQYF
NA,TRBJ2-7,NA,TRBV7-2,TGTGCCAGCAGAACAGAAGGATTCGGGACACACTACGAGCAGTACTTC,CASRTEGFGTHYEQYF
NA,TRBJ1-1,NA,TRBV4-1,TGCGCCAGCAGCCAAGGTCCCCGGGGATTACCTGAAGCTTTCTTT,CASSQGPRGLPEAFF
once,TRBJ2-1,NA,TRBV28,TGTGCCAGCAGTTCATTAATGACAGGGAGGTCCTACAATGAGCAGTTCTTC,CASSSLMTGRSYNEQFF
NA,TRBJ2-1,NA,TRBV5-1,TGCGCCAGCAGCGCAGACTATCAGCTCAATGAGCAGTTCTTC,CASSADYQLNEQFF
NA,TRBJ1-1,NA,TRBV7-2,TGTGCCAGCAGCTTAGAAAGTGCACAGGGAACTTTCTTT,CASSLESAQGTFF